This TCR beta chain was found in a study of cytomegalovirus exposure and HLA in healthy donors. About the research overall: There were over 350 genotyped donors. Of these, about 81% fell in the genetic ancestry cluster associated with self-reported Caucasian donors.

Primers included in the PCR were 60 Vbeta and 13 Jbeta primers. Repertoires were generated with immunoSEQ multiplex PCR, while TCRdb's copy carries only in-frame clones and drops some. This sample yields 150,000 or so clones, of which roughly 80% are seen a single time; roughly 7.2% belongs to the top ten. Germline V gene data show CDR1 as KGHSH and CDR2 as LQKENI. The junction had 5 bases not matched to a gene; V was cut back by 5 bases and J by 1 base. The CDR3 is 15 amino acids. Sequencing was performed on PBMCs. This TCR derives from a male donor in good health and CMV-seronegative. The chain has TRBV18 and TRBJ1-1; 9 nucleotides match TRBD1. The DNA for the CDR3 is TGTGCCAGCTCAGCCGGGACAGGGTCGAACACTGAAGCTTTCTTT. It is translated as CASSAGTGSNTEAFF.